These 12 T cell receptor beta chains were all obtained from the same sample, sequenced in a study of blood T cells in healthy people across ages. For the second PCR, which ran for about 7 to 12 cycles, a sample-barcoded 5' primer and a J-beta primer mix were used. Using its own MiXCR run on the 5' RACE reads, TCRdb lists one record per CDR3 protein. The table has under 2 million distinct CDR3 sequences, almost 35% seen once. The specimen sequenced was blood. Receptors were obtained from a woman in her twenties or thirties in good health.

The table lists this clonotype with a few counts. The gene calls are TRBV27 and TRBJ2-7; 7 positions match TRBD2. The CDR3 runs to 17 residues. The ends lost 3 bases at V and 4 bases at J; junction bases unmatched: 15. The germline gives CDR1 MNHEY, CDR2 SMNVEV (reference sequence). The CDR3 nucleotides are TGTGCCAGCAGTTTCCAAGGAGTTGTGGGAGGGCCGTACGAGCAGTACTTC. Encoded protein: CASSFQGVVGGPYEQYF.

The CDR3 protein is CAWSEFRANTGELFF. The DNA of the CDR3 is TGTGCCTGGAGTGAATTTCGCGCGAACACCGGGGAGCTGTTTTTT. The V gene is TRBV30, the J gene TRBJ2-2; D unresolved. Germline V gene lookup returns CDR1 GTSNPN and CDR2 SVGIG (reference sequence). This CDR3 is built from 15 residues. V shed 1 base and J shed 0 bases, with 9 bases lying between them.

This clonotype was observed a handful of times. This rearrangement joins TRBV4-1 to TRBJ2-2; D is undetermined. This CDR3 has 15 amino acids. Germline assignment: CDR1 MGHRA and CDR2 YSYEKL. Trimming took 4 bases from V and 0 from J, leaving 9 bases between them. CDR3 in DNA: TGCGCCAGCAGCCGCTACGACTCGAACACCGGGGAGCTGTTTTTT. It translates to CASSRYDSNTGELFF.

V usage is TRBV19 and J usage is TRBJ2-1, with D possibly being TRBD2 (6 bases). CDR1 is LNHDA, CDR2 SQIVND, per germline (reference sequence). The CDR3 runs to 17 residues. V was cut by 5 bases and J by 8 bases, with 25 bases left in between. Written as DNA, the CDR3 is TGTGCCAGTAGTCCCCGTCTCAACGAGGGGAGGAAAGATGAGCAGTTCTTC. This codes for CASSPRLNEGRKDEQFF.

Remarks on this clonotype: A much larger clone differs by one base, so this may be a read error. J is TRBJ2-7 and V is TRBV20-1, with 14 bases identical to TRBD2. Per germline, CDR1 DFQATT and CDR2 SNEGSKA (reference sequence). This CDR3 has 15 amino acids. Trimming at V came to 4 bases and at J to 5 bases, leaving 7 bases not matched to a gene. CDR3: CSAMGLAGVCDEQYF. The CDR3 DNA follows: TGCAGTGCTATGGGACTAGCGGGAGTTTGCGACGAGCAGTACTTC.

J is TRBJ1-1 and V is TRBV11-1; the D is unclear. Trimming took 3 bases from V and 3 from J, leaving 8 bases between them. This CDR3 is 13 amino acids long. Germline CDR1 and CDR2: SGHAT and FQDESV (reference sequence). The CDR3 loop reads CASSFGEDTEAFF. DNA of the CDR3: TGTGCCAGCAGCTTTGGTGAGGACACTGAAGCTTTCTTT.

This CDR3 is CASSLRPLAGGSYNEQFF. The CDR3 DNA reads as TGCGCCAGCAGCTTGAGGCCCCTAGCGGGAGGGTCATACAATGAGCAGTTCTTC. The J gene is TRBJ2-1, the V gene TRBV5-1; 12 bases match TRBD2. CDR3 size: 18 residues. V gave up 1 base and J gave up 4 bases; unmatched junction bases: 9. Germline-derived CDR1 and CDR2 are SGHRS and YFSETQ. Complete variable domain (other parts from reference TRBV5-1 and TRBJ2-1): KAGVTQTPRYLIKTRGQQVTLSCSPISGHRSVSWYQQTPGQGLQFLFEYFSETQRNKGNFPGRFSGRQFSNSRSEMNVSTLELGDSALYLCASSLRPLAGGSYNEQFFGPGTRLTVL.

The chain joins TRBV7-8 to TRBJ1-1, with D possibly TRBD1 on 5 matching bases. The V gene's germline CDR1 is SGHVS and CDR2 FQNEAQ. With 6 bases removed from V and 0 bases from J, the gap between germline ends came to 11 bases. The length of the CDR3 is 14 residues. CDR3 residues: CASRQETVNTEAFF. In nucleotides, the CDR3 is TGTGCCAGCAGACAAGAGACAGTGAACACTGAAGCTTTCTTT.

The V gene is TRBV4-2, the J gene TRBJ2-7; TRBD2 might be the D (6 bases). The CDR3 is 14 residues long. V was shortened by 1 base and J by 5 bases, with 12 bases between the two germline ends. Germline values: CDR1 LGHNA, CDR2 YNFKEQ. DNA of the CDR3: TGTGCCAGCAGCCAAGGGGGGGACCCTAACGAGCAGTACTTC. Its translation is CASSQGGDPNEQYF.

The count of this clonotype is one. V is TRBV20-1 and J is TRBJ1-5; TRBD1 aligns across 8 bases. The CDR3 consists of 16 residues. V lost 5 bases, J lost 3 bases, and 12 bases stayed unmatched. Germline V gene sequence: CDR1 DFQATT, CDR2 SNEGSKA (reference sequence). For the CDR3, the DNA is TGCAGTGCTTCCATTGGGACAGGAAACTCCAATCAGCCCCAGCATTTT. It yields the protein CSASIGTGNSNQPQHF.

In its sample, this clonotype was seen many times. The chain joins TRBV6-1 to TRBJ2-1; 8 bases are shared with TRBD1. Unmatched junction bases numbered 10, after V lost 6 bases and J lost 6 bases. The germline V gene has CDR1 MNHNS and CDR2 SASEGT. The CDR3 spans 15 residues. The DNA of the CDR3 is TGTGCCAGCAGGAACCCAGGACAGGGTGCCAATGAGCAGTTCTTC. The encoded protein is CASRNPGQGANEQFF.

The rearrangement joins TRBV2 to TRBJ1-5; D may be TRBD1 (6 bases). Germline values: CDR1 SNHLY, CDR2 FYNNEI. Trimming took 5 bases from V and 0 from J, leaving 8 bases between them. CDR3 length equals 14 residues. In DNA form, the CDR3 reads TGTGCCAGCAGTACACAGGGTAGCAATCAGCCCCAGCATTTT. Translating it yields CASSTQGSNQPQHF.